The clone carrying this TCR beta chain was seen repeatedly, ten times or more. This specimen belongs to a study of regulatory T cells in long-lasting Graves disease. Relying on iRepertoire HTBI primers and Arm-PCR of CDR3 regions, the team built TCR beta libraries. One entry per CDR3 protein, called by TCRdb with MiXCR from the multiplex PCR reads. Here the sample spans 400,000 to 550,000 distinct CDR3 sequences, around 14% being singletons. The V end was cut by 6 bases, the J end by 1 base, with 21 bases between. The CDR3 sequence is 17 residues long. Per germline, CDR1 MNHNS and CDR2 SASEGT. Time point of the sample: newly diagnosed GD, antithyroid drugs for less than 3 months. There was RNA extracted from PBMCs, and the TCR library was made from it. These data also formed part of another study, on T cells in Graves' hyperthyroidism and ophthalmopathy.

This clonotype was sampled from a woman aged 30 to 39 with Graves disease. The rearrangement links TRBV6-1 to TRBJ1-1; D gene ambiguous. The material sequenced was peripheral blood mononuclear cells (PBMCs), taken at new diagnosis, from a patient treated with antithyroid drugs. The CDR3 protein is CASRGSLIIATNTEAFF. CDR3 DNA: TGTGCCAGCAGGGGGTCGCTGATAATAGCGACGAACACTGAAGCTTTCTTT.